This TCR beta chain appears in the sequencing data of a study of cytomegalovirus exposure and HLA in healthy donors. Amplification used 60 Vbeta primers and 13 Jbeta primers. Per the original data handling: Approximately 72 million unique TCR beta chains, roughly 11 million of them shared, were counted by a later analysis. Here immunoSEQ multiplex PCR was the method, and the copy in TCRdb shows in-frame clones only, minus some. Clone size and the V and J calls come from that table; the DNA yielded D and trimming. The data contain some 120,000 clones, 75% to 85% of them singletons. Donors consisted of healthy bone marrow donors. Trimming took off 5 bases at V and 3 bases at J, with 14 bases between the two ends. From germline, CDR1 is LNHDA and CDR2 SQIVND (reference sequence). The CDR3 is 15 residues long. With respect to this clone: No antigen is known for it.

Study-level points and caveats: In a later analysis, V- and J-gene trimming of beta chains associated with a DCLRE1C missense variant, replicated independently. When the data were analyzed later, several of the most significant clusters appeared to be linked to common viral pathogens.

This chain joins TRBV19 and TRBJ1-5; D possibly corresponds to TRBD1 (5 bases). Sequencing was done on a sample of PBMCs. This clonotype originated in a young man in good health and CMV-seropositive. This CDR3 is CASSPLGQDNQPQHF. The CDR3, as DNA: TGTGCCAGTAGTCCTCTCGGACAAGACAATCAGCCCCAGCATTTT.